The following is a T cell receptor beta chain sequence with its context. In TCRdb, the 5' RACE reads were re-called with MiXCR into one record per CDR3 protein. The data show some 690,000 distinct CDR3 sequences, with approximately 21% seen just once and roughly 4% held by the top ten. This specimen comes from a study of identical twins. CDR3 length: 13 residues. Trimming removed 1 base at V and 3 bases at J, with 4 bases between. Germline CDR1 reads SGHAT; CDR2 reads FQNNGV. These records were also assigned to another study, of T cells expressing NK-cell markers.

The sequence derives from a woman between 18 and 29 years old in good health. The rearrangement joins TRBV11-2 to TRBJ1-5; D remains unclear. Sequencing was performed on PBMCs. The DNA for the CDR3 is TGTGCCAGCAGCTTAGTTCCCAATCAGCCCCAGCATTTT. It encodes CASSLVPNQPQHF.